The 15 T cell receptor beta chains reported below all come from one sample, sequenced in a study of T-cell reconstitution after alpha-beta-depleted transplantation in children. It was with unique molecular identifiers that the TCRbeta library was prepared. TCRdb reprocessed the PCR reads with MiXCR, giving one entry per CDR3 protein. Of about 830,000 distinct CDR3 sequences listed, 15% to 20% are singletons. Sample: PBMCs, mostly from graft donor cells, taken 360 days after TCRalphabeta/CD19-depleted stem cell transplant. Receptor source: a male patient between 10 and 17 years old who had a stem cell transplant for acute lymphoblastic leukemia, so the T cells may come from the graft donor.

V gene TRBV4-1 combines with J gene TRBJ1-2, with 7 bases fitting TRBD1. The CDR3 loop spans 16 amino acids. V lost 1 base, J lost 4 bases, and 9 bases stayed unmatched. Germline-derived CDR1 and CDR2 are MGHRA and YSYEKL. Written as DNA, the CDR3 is TGCGCCAGCAGCCAAGCTACAGGGGCGCGGGTCTATGGCTACACCTTC. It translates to CASSQATGARVYGYTF.

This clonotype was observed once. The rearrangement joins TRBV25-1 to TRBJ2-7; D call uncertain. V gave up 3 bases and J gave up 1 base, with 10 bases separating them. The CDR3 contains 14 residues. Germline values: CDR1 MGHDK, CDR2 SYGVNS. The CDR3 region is CASSDSLFSYEQYF. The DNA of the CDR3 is TGTGCCAGCAGTGACAGTCTCTTTTCCTACGAGCAGTACTTC.

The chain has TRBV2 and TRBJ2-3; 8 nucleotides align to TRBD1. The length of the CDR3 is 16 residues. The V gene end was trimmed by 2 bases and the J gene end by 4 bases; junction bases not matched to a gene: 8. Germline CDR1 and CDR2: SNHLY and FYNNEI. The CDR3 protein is CASSERARGRADTQYF. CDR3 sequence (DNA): TGTGCCAGCAGTGAACGGGCCAGGGGGCGTGCAGATACGCAGTATTTT. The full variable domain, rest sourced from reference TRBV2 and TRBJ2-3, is EPEVTQTPSHQVTQMGQEVILRCVPISNHLYFYWYRQILGQKVEFLVSFYNNEISEKSEIFDDQFSVERPDGSNFTLKIRSTKLEDSAMYFCASSERARGRADTQYFGPGTRLTVL.

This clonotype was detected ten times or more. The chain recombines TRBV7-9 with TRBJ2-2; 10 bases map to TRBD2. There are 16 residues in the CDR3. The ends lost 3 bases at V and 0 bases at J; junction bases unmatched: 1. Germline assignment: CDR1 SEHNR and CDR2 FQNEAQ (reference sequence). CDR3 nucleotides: TGTGCCAGCAGCTTCGGACTAGCGGCGAACACCGGGGAGCTGTTTTTT. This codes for CASSFGLAANTGELFF.

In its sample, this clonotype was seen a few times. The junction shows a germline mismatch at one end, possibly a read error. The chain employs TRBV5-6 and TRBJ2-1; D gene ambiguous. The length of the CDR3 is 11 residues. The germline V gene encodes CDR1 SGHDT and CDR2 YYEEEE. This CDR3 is CASSLGQVLTF. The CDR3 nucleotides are TGTGCCAGCAGCTTGGGGCAGGTGCTCACATTC.

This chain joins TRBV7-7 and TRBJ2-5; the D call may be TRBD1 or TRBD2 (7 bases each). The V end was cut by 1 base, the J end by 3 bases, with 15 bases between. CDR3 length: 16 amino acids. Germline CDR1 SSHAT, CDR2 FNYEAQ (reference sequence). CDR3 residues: CASSLDEGAGEETQYF. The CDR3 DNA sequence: TGTGCCAGCAGCTTAGACGAGGGGGCGGGGGAAGAGACCCAGTACTTC.

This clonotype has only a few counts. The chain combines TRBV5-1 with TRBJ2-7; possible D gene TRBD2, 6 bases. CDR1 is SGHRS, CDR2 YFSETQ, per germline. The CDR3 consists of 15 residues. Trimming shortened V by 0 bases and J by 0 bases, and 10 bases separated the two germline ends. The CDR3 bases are TGCGCCAGCAGCTTGGCGGGACTTCTCTCCTACGAGCAGTACTTC. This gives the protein CASSLAGLLSYEQYF.

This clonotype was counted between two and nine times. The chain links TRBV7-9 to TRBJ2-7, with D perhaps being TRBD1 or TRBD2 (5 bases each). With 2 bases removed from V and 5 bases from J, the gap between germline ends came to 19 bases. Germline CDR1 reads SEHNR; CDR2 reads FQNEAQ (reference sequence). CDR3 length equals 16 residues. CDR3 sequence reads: CASSLPSQAPGHEQYF. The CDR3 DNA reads TGTGCCAGCAGCTTACCCTCGCAAGCTCCGGGACACGAGCAGTACTTC.

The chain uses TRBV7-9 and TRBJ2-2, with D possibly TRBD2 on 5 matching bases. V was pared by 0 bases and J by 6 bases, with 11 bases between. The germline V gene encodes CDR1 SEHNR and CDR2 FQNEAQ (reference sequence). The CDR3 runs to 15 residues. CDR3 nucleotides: TGTGCCAGCAGCTTAGCCGGGCTAGCCGCCGGGGAGCTGTTTTTT. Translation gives CASSLAGLAAGELFF.

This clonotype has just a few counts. The CDR3 sequence is CASSPIREKLFF. The CDR3 nucleotides read TGTGCCAGCTCACCAATCCGGGAAAAACTGTTTTTT. The gene calls are TRBV18 and TRBJ1-4, with D uncertain. Germline assignment: CDR1 KGHSH and CDR2 LQKENI. The germline V and J ends were trimmed by 2 bases and 8 bases, with 6 bases remaining between them. This CDR3 contains 12 residues. The full variable domain, with the rest looked up from reference TRBV18 and TRBJ1-4, is NAGVMQNPRHLVRRRGQEARLRCSPMKGHSHVYWYRQLPEEGLKFMVYLQKENIIDESGMPKERFSAEFPKEGPSILRIQQVVRGDSAAYFCASSPIREKLFFGSGTQLSVL.

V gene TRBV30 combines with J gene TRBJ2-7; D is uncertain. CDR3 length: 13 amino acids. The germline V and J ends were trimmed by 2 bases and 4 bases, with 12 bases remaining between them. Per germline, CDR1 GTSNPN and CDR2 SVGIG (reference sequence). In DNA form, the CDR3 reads TGTGCCTGGAGTAGTTCAGAGCAATACGAGCAGTACTTC. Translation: CAWSSSEQYEQYF.

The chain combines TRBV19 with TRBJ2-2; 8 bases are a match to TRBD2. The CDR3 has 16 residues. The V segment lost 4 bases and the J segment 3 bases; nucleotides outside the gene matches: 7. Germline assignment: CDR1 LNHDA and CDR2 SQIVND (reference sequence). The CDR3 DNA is TGTGCCAGTAGTAGCCTAGCGGGTGAGCACACCGGGGAGCTGTTTTTT. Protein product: CASSSLAGEHTGELFF. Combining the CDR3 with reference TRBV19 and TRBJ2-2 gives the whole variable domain DGGITQSPKYLFRKEGQNVTLSCEQNLNHDAMYWYRQDPGQGLRLIYYSQIVNDFQKGDIAEGYSVSREKKESFPLTVTSAQKNPTAFYLCASSSLAGEHTGELFFGEGSRLTVL.

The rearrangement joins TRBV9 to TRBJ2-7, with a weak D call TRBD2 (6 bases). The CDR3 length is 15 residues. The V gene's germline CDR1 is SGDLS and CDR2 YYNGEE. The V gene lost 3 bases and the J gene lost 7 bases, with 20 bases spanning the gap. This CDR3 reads CASSAETSGLGEQYF. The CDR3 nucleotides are TGTGCCAGCAGCGCCGAGACTAGTGGGTTAGGGGAGCAGTACTTC.

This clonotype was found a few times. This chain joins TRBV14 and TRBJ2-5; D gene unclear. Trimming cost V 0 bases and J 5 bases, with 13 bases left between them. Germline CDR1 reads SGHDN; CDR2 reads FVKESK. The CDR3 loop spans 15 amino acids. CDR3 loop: CASSQDIEDWETQYF. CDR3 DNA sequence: TGTGCCAGCAGCCAAGATATCGAGGATTGGGAGACCCAGTACTTC. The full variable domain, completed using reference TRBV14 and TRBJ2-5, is EAGVTQFPSHSVIEKGQTVTLRCDPISGHDNLYWYRRVMGKEIKFLLHFVKESKQDESGMPNNRFLAERTGGTYSTLKVQPAELEDSGVYFCASSQDIEDWETQYFGPGTRLLVL.

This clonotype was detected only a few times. The CDR3 sequence: CASSEASGRAQETQYF. The CDR3 region has the DNA TGTGCCAGCAGTGAAGCTAGCGGGAGGGCCCAAGAGACCCAGTACTTC. This chain joins TRBV2 and TRBJ2-5; TRBD2 matches 11 bases. The CDR3 sequence is 16 residues long. Germline CDR1 and CDR2: SNHLY and FYNNEI. V shed 0 bases, J shed 1 base, and the junction held 1 base outside the gene matches.